Each of the 9 T cell receptor beta chains below was sequenced from the same sample in a study of blood T cell repertoires in COVID-19. Clones were sequenced by immunoSEQ multiplex PCR, and TCRdb holds only the in-frame ones, with some missing. The sample lists about 170,000 clones; 82% were seen once. Sequenced material: peripheral blood. These TCRs come from a woman at least 80 years old with active or convalescent COVID-19.

V and J are TRBV5-6 and TRBJ2-7; 12 positions agree with TRBD2. The germline V gene has CDR1 SGHDT and CDR2 YYEEEE. The length of the CDR3 is 13 residues. V lost 4 bases, J lost 6 bases, and 2 bases stayed unmatched. This chain's CDR3 is CASSLLAGGEQYF. In DNA, the CDR3 is TGTGCCAGCAGCCTACTAGCGGGAGGCGAGCAGTACTTC. The variable domain in full, with the rest retrieved from reference TRBV5-6 and TRBJ2-7, is DAGVTQSPTHLIKTRGQQVTLRCSPKSGHDTVSWYQQALGQGPQFIFQYYEEEERQRGNFPDRFSGHQFPNYSSELNVNALLLGDSALYLCASSLLAGGEQYFGPGTRLTVT.

This clone was found a few times. This chain joins TRBV19 and TRBJ1-3; D is ambiguous. This CDR3 comprises 15 residues. Germline CDR1 reads LNHDA; CDR2 reads SQIVND (reference sequence). With 6 bases removed from V and 3 bases from J, the gap between germline ends came to 15 bases. CDR3 sequence reads: CASSLDRGFGNTIYF. In DNA, the CDR3 is TGTGCCAGTAGCCTGGACCGGGGTTTTGGAAACACCATATATTTT.

This clone was seen only once. The gene calls are TRBV2 and TRBJ1-6, with 7 bases lining up with TRBD1. There are 16 residues in the CDR3. CDR1 and CDR2 from the germline V gene are SNHLY and FYNNEI. With V trimmed by 7 bases and J by 9 bases, 15 bases remained unmatched. The CDR3 is CASTTTGTDGRSPLHF. In nucleotides, the CDR3 is TGTGCCAGCACCACAACCGGGACAGACGGGCGTTCACCCCTCCACTTT.

The chain employs TRBV28 and TRBJ1-3, with TRBD1 matching 8 bases. CDR1 and CDR2 (germline): MDHEN, SYDVKM. After removal of 5 bases from V and 6 bases from J, the junction contained 6 bases not matched to a gene. This CDR3 spans 14 amino acids. The chain's CDR3 is CASSRTGTLNTIYF. The CDR3 coding sequence is TGTGCCAGCAGTCGGACAGGGACTTTAAACACCATATATTTT.

V gene TRBV5-1 combines with J gene TRBJ2-1; TRBD2 matches 9 bases. Germline V CDR1 and CDR2: SGHRS, YFSETQ. The CDR3 runs to 14 residues. With V trimmed by 4 bases and J by 7 bases, 6 bases remained unmatched. The CDR3, as DNA: TGCGCCAGCAGCCCTTTAGCGGGAGAGAATGAGCAGTTCTTC. Translation gives CASSPLAGENEQFF.

The CDR3 loop is CASRDSPGTQYF. The CDR3 DNA is TGTGCCAGCAGGGACTCTCCTGGGACCCAGTACTTC. The chain employs TRBV6-5 and TRBJ2-5, with D maybe TRBD2 (5 bases). The ends were cut back, 6 bases at V and 7 bases at J, with 12 bases in the middle. Germline values: CDR1 MNHEY, CDR2 SVGAGI. This CDR3 is built from 12 residues.

The chain's CDR3 is CSVEQGRGTDTQYF. CDR3 in DNA: TGCAGCGTTGAACAGGGGAGAGGAACAGATACGCAGTATTTT. This chain connects TRBV29-1 to TRBJ2-3, with D possibly TRBD1 on 6 matching bases. This CDR3 contains 14 residues. The germline gives CDR1 SQVTM, CDR2 ANQGSEA. The V gene lost 2 bases and the J gene lost 3 bases, with 12 bases spanning the gap.

The rearrangement links TRBV30 to TRBJ1-5, with 8 nucleotides matching TRBD1. This CDR3 has 15 residues. Germline V gene sequence: CDR1 GTSNPN, CDR2 SVGIG (reference sequence). The junction had 13 bases not matched to a gene; V was cut back by 5 bases and J by 7 bases. CDR3 loop: CAWSGTGPSRQPQHF. CDR3 in DNA: TGTGCCTGGTCCGGGACAGGACCCTCCCGGCAGCCCCAGCATTTT.

V gene TRBV7-8 combines with J gene TRBJ2-1; 9 bases agree with TRBD1. There are 14 residues in the CDR3. Germline V CDR1 and CDR2: SGHVS, FQNEAQ. V dropped 5 bases and J dropped 5; count of bases not matched to a gene: 4. CDR3 in DNA: TGTGCCAGCAGCCGGGACAGGGTCCACAATGAGCAGTTCTTC. Amino acid sequence: CASSRDRVHNEQFF.